Listed here are 5 T cell receptor beta chains from one sample, sequenced in a study of OX40 agonist ivuxolimab in advanced cancers. Libraries were made using the immunoSEQ multiplex PCR assay. What TCRdb holds here is the immuneACCESS table cut down to in-frame rearrangements. Part of the clones is not present; checked against another copy, under half of the missing clones reflect an unresolved V gene, and the others are unexplained. Within this sample are over 35,000 clones, with around three quarters of them counted one time only. The leading ten clones occupy around 4.2% of the sample. The input for sequencing was CD4+ or CD8+ T cells sorted from blood, taken in a trial of the OX40 agonist ivuxolimab. The source of these receptors is an adult with an advanced solid tumor such as melanoma, head and neck, liver or kidney cancer.

This clone has just one count. The chain employs TRBV5-5 and TRBJ2-6; D is ambiguous. The V and J ends lost 4 bases and 4 bases respectively, with 15 bases between them. This CDR3 has 16 amino acids. Germline CDR1 SGHKS, CDR2 YYEKEE (reference sequence). The chain's CDR3 is CASSHTKGSGANVLTF. CDR3 bases: TGTGCCAGCAGCCATACGAAGGGTTCCGGGGCCAACGTCCTGACTTTC.

In this sample, this clone is medium-sized. J is TRBJ2-7 and V is TRBV5-4, with D unresolved. CDR3 length equals 14 residues. The germline CDR1 and CDR2 sequences are SGHNT and YYREEE (reference sequence). V shed 4 bases and J shed 2 bases, with 13 bases lying between them. The CDR3 reads CASSPRGLAYEQYF. CDR3 nucleotides: TGTGCCAGCAGCCCCCGTGGGCTTGCCTACGAGCAGTACTTC.

This clone was observed a single time. The chain employs TRBV18 and TRBJ2-1, with D tentatively TRBD2 (5 bases). The CDR3 loop spans 13 amino acids. The V and J ends lost 6 bases and 4 bases respectively, with 10 bases between them. CDR1 is KGHSH, CDR2 LQKENI, per germline. CDR3 sequence reads: CASSPDWYNEQFF. The CDR3 region has the DNA TGTGCCAGCTCCCCGGACTGGTACAATGAGCAGTTCTTC.

This clone was detected only once. The V gene is TRBV6-6, the J gene TRBJ1-6; perhaps TRBD1 as D (5 bases). Germline CDR1 reads MNHNY; CDR2 reads SVGAGI (reference sequence). V gave up 5 bases and J gave up 12 bases, with 20 bases separating them. CDR3 length: 15 residues. In nucleotides, the CDR3 is TGTGCCAGCAGTACAAGGCCCAAGGACGGGGGACCCCTCCACTTT. Its translation: CASSTRPKDGGPLHF.

V and J are TRBV4-3 and TRBJ1-2; D gene uncertain. This CDR3 has 17 amino acids. The V and J ends lost 0 bases and 0 bases respectively, with 14 bases between them. The germline V gene encodes CDR1 LGHNA and CDR2 YSLEER. The CDR3 bases are TGCGCCAGCAGCCAAGATCCGGACCCGACCTCTAACTATGGCTACACCTTC. Protein sequence: CASSQDPDPTSNYGYTF.